The 19 T cell receptor beta chains listed next were all sequenced from one sample in a study of shared clonotypes between healthy human individuals. This table comes from immunoSEQ multiplex PCR, and its TCRdb copy is limited to in-frame clones, with some not included. The sample shows over 2 million clones, 95% of them seen only once. Sequences were obtained from naive CD4+ T cells sorted from blood. Subset noted: CD45RA+ positively selected. These receptor sequences come from a man aged 18 to 29 in good health.

The count of this clone is one. V usage is TRBV7-2 and J usage is TRBJ2-7; 7 positions agree with TRBD2. CDR3 length equals 14 residues. Looked up from germline, CDR1 is SGHTA and CDR2 is FQGNSA. The V gene end was trimmed by 5 bases and the J gene end by 0 bases; junction bases not matched to a gene: 4. In nucleotides, the CDR3 is TGTGCCAGCAGCCCGGGACTATACTCCTACGAGCAGTACTTC. Its translation is CASSPGLYSYEQYF.

The J gene is TRBJ2-5, the V gene TRBV27, with a weak D call TRBD1 (6 bases). This CDR3 has 16 residues. Germline V gene lookup returns CDR1 MNHEY and CDR2 SMNVEV (reference sequence). The V end lost 0 bases, the J end lost 2 bases, and 13 bases lay between the germline ends. In nucleotides, the CDR3 is TGTGCCAGCAGTTTATCTGGACAGATAGGGCAAGAGACCCAGTACTTC. Translating it yields CASSLSGQIGQETQYF.

J is TRBJ1-6 and V is TRBV18, with D uncertain. The CDR3 is 15 amino acids. Trimming left V 3 bases short and J 6 bases short, with 12 bases between. The V gene's germline CDR1 is KGHSH and CDR2 LQKENI. The CDR3, as DNA: TGTGCCAGCTCACCTCGACGTCTCATTAATTCACCCCTCCACTTT. Its protein product is CASSPRRLINSPLHF.

The CDR3 nucleotides are TGTGCCAGCAGTTCATACCCGACAGAGGGTGAAAAACTGTTTTTT. Protein product: CASSSYPTEGEKLFF. This chain connects TRBV6-6 to TRBJ1-4; D possibly corresponds to TRBD1 (5 bases). The CDR3 spans 15 residues. The germline V gene encodes CDR1 MNHNY and CDR2 SVGAGI (reference sequence). Trimming pared 4 bases from V and 7 bases from J, leaving 16 bases between.

The chain uses TRBV9 and TRBJ2-6; 9 nucleotides match TRBD1. After removal of 1 base from V and 2 bases from J, the junction contained 4 bases not matched to a gene. This CDR3 has 17 amino acids. Germline CDR1 and CDR2: SGDLS and YYNGEE. This CDR3 is CASSVSGTGTGANVLTF. In DNA, the CDR3 is TGTGCCAGCAGCGTATCGGGGACAGGGACTGGGGCCAACGTCCTGACTTTC.

V is TRBV6-5 and J is TRBJ2-7; maybe TRBD1 (6 bases). Deletions cut 7 bases from V and 3 bases from J, with 19 bases between. Germline values: CDR1 MNHEY, CDR2 SVGAGI. This CDR3 has 15 amino acids. CDR3 in DNA: TGTGCCAGCAAACCGAGACAGGCCGGGGTCTACGAGCAGTACTTC. Translating gives CASKPRQAGVYEQYF.

This sequence joins TRBV27 and TRBJ1-2, with 11 bases that match TRBD1. The V gene's germline CDR1 is MNHEY and CDR2 SMNVEV (reference sequence). Trimming at V came to 5 bases and at J to 4 bases, leaving 9 bases not matched to a gene. This CDR3 has 16 residues. The CDR3 sequence is CASSPRDRGASYGYTF. For the CDR3, the DNA is TGTGCCAGCAGTCCCCGGGACAGGGGGGCGAGCTATGGCTACACCTTC.

A remark on this clone: Additional DNA sequences in this sample encode the identical CDR3. The chain uses TRBV7-2 and TRBJ2-1; D call uncertain. Germline V gene data show CDR1 as SGHTA and CDR2 as FQGNSA. The CDR3 runs to 12 residues. V gave up 1 base and J gave up 4 bases, with 2 bases separating them. The CDR3 nucleotides are TGTGCCAGCAGCTTAGTGTACAATGAGCAGTTCTTC. Its translation is CASSLVYNEQFF.

Concerning this clone itself: Other DNA sequences in the sample encode the same CDR3. The V and J genes are TRBV7-2 and TRBJ2-5, with D possibly TRBD1 on 6 matching bases. The V gene's germline CDR1 is SGHTA and CDR2 FQGNSA. The CDR3 sequence is 13 residues long. The V gene lost 5 bases and the J gene lost 5 bases, with 12 bases spanning the gap. CDR3 nucleotide sequence: TGTGCCAGCAGCCCAGGGGTCCGGGAGACCCAGTACTTC. It codes for CASSPGVRETQYF.

Of note for this clone: The sample has other DNA sequences that encode this CDR3 too. The chain combines TRBV20-1 with TRBJ2-2; the D is unclear. CDR3 length equals 11 residues. V lost 2 bases and J lost 6, with 4 bases in between. CDR1 is DFQATT, CDR2 SNEGSKA, per germline (reference sequence). DNA of the CDR3: TGCAGTGCTAGACGGTCCGGGGAGCTGTTTTTT. This translates into CSARRSGELFF.

This clone was seen only once. The chain employs TRBV6-5 and TRBJ2-2; TRBD1 agrees at 10 bases. J was trimmed by 5 bases and V by 6 bases; bases with no gene match: 6. The V gene's germline CDR1 is MNHEY and CDR2 SVGAGI. The CDR3 totals 15 residues. CDR3 sequence: CASSLDRGRTGELFF. Written as DNA, the CDR3 is TGTGCCAGCAGCTTAGACAGGGGGCGGACCGGGGAGCTGTTTTTT.

This rearrangement joins TRBV5-1 to TRBJ2-7, with no clear D. The CDR3 has 14 amino acids. The germline V gene encodes CDR1 SGHRS and CDR2 YFSETQ. Trimming removed 0 bases from V and 2 bases from J, with 9 bases in between. CDR3 sequence (DNA): TGCGCCAGCAGCTTGGTTGATACTGCCTACGAGCAGTACTTC. It encodes CASSLVDTAYEQYF.

CDR3 sequence: CASSNEGNQPQHF. The CDR3 nucleotides read TGTGCCAGCAGTAATGAAGGGAATCAGCCCCAGCATTTT. The chain recombines TRBV5-4 with TRBJ1-5; D unclear. Per the germline V gene, CDR1 is SGHNT and CDR2 is YYREEE (reference sequence). V shed 5 bases and J shed 4 bases, with 10 bases lying between them. CDR3 length equals 13 residues.

The chain employs TRBV5-4 and TRBJ2-2; 11 nucleotides match TRBD1. Losses at the gene ends were 4 bases for V and 5 bases for J; bases not matched to a gene: 7. Germline loops: CDR1 SGHNT, CDR2 YYREEE (reference sequence). This CDR3 is built from 16 residues. CDR3 region: CASSQDRDRGTGELFF. As DNA, the CDR3 is TGTGCCAGCAGCCAGGACCGGGACAGGGGGACCGGGGAGCTGTTTTTT.

The J gene is TRBJ1-1, the V gene TRBV5-1, with 7 bases matching TRBD1. The CDR3 length is 13 residues. Trimming took 0 bases from V and 7 from J; bases not matched to a gene: 3. Germline CDR1 and CDR2: SGHRS and YFSETQ. The CDR3 reads CASSLGQGFEAFF. The CDR3 DNA is TGCGCCAGCAGCTTGGGACAGGGATTTGAAGCTTTCTTT.

This chain connects TRBV27 to TRBJ2-7; 9 positions agree with TRBD1. CDR1 and CDR2 (germline): MNHEY, SMNVEV (reference sequence). Germline trimming cut 6 bases from V and 5 bases from J; bases unmatched to any gene: 11. This CDR3 is built from 15 residues. Written as DNA, the CDR3 is TGTGCCAGCAGACGCCCGTGGGGGACAGGGAACGAGCAGTACTTC. The encoded protein is CASRRPWGTGNEQYF.

About this clone: Other DNA variants within this sample encode the same CDR3. V usage is TRBV5-6 and J usage is TRBJ2-7; TRBD2 matches 10 bases. The germline gives CDR1 SGHDT, CDR2 YYEEEE. V was clipped by 2 bases and J by 0 bases; unmatched bases: 2. There are 15 residues in the CDR3. The CDR3: CASSLGLAASYEQYF. Written as DNA, the CDR3 is TGTGCCAGCAGCTTAGGACTAGCGGCCTCCTACGAGCAGTACTTC.

This clone was detected only once. The rearrangement links TRBV7-9 to TRBJ1-2; 10 bases are a match to TRBD1. This CDR3 contains 15 residues. Trimming removed 3 bases from V and 4 bases from J; junction bases left unmatched: 5. Germline lookup yields CDR1 SEHNR and CDR2 FQNEAQ (reference sequence). As DNA, the CDR3 is TGTGCCAGCAGCTTCAGACAGGGGGCAAGCTATGGCTACACCTTC. This gives the protein CASSFRQGASYGYTF.

This chain joins TRBV11-3 and TRBJ2-2, with D unclear. The CDR3 is 16 residues long. Germline V gene lookup returns CDR1 SGHNT and CDR2 YENEEA. Deletions cut 2 bases from V and 2 bases from J, with 12 bases between. The CDR3 reads CASSLPARNNTGELFF. The CDR3 coding sequence is TGTGCCAGCAGCTTACCCGCGCGGAATAACACCGGGGAGCTGTTTTTT.